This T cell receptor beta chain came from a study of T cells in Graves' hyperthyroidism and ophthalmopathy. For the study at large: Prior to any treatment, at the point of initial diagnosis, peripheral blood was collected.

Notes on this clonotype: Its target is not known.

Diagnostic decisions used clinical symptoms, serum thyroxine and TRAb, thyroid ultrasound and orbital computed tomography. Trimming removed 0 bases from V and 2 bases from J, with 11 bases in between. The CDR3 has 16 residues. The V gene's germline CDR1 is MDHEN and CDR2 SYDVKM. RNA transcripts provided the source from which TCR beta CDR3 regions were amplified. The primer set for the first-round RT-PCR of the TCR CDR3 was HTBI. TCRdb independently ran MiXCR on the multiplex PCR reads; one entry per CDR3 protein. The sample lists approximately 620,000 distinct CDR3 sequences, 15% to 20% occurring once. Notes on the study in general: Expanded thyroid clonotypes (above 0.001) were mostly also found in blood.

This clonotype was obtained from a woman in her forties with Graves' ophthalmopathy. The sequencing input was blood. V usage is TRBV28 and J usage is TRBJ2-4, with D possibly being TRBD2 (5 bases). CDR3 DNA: TGTGCCAGCAGTTTATGGGGGAGCGAGACCAAAAACATTCAGTACTTC. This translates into CASSLWGSETKNIQYF.